Following are 28 T cell receptor beta chains from one sample sequenced in a study of graft-versus-host responses after intestinal transplantation. The method was immunoSEQ multiplex PCR; TCRdb's version includes in-frame clones alone and lacks a portion of them. The sample records around 130,000 clones, approximately 94% being singletons. These receptors have no identified antigens. The specimen comprised unstimulated CD4+ T cells sorted from spleen or lymph node cells, sampled before intestinal transplant. The source of these receptors is a human donor who received an intestinal transplant.

The rearrangement joins TRBV11-2 to TRBJ2-3; a weak D match, TRBD1 (6 bases). The V gene's germline CDR1 is SGHAT and CDR2 FQNNGV. V was shortened by 5 bases and J by 4 bases, with 16 bases between the two germline ends. The length of the CDR3 is 15 residues. The CDR3 region is CASSLNRVGADTQYF. The CDR3 coding sequence is TGTGCCAGCAGCCTAAACAGGGTCGGGGCAGATACGCAGTATTTT.

This chain links TRBV5-5 with TRBJ1-1; TRBD1 matches 7 bases. This CDR3 has 14 amino acids. The V gene's germline CDR1 is SGHKS and CDR2 YYEKEE (reference sequence). The trim removed 3 bases at V and 1 base at J, leaving 3 bases unmatched. As DNA, the CDR3 is TGTGCCAGCAGCTGGGGACAGACGAACACTGAAGCTTTCTTT. The encoded protein is CASSWGQTNTEAFF.

This rearrangement joins TRBV7-9 to TRBJ1-5; D call uncertain. CDR3 length: 13 amino acids. Trimming left V 3 bases short and J 10 bases short, with 13 bases between. CDR1 is SEHNR, CDR2 FQNEAQ, per germline (reference sequence). The CDR3 nucleotides read TGTGCCAGCAGCTTCCGGTGGACGGACCCCCAGCATTTT. Its protein is CASSFRWTDPQHF. The variable domain in full, completed from reference TRBV7-9 and TRBJ1-5, reads DTGVSQNPRHKITKRGQNVTFRCDPISEHNRLYWYRQTLGQGPEFLTYFQNEAQLEKSRLLSDRFSAERPKGSFSTLEIQRTEQGDSAMYLCASSFRWTDPQHFGDGTRLSIL.

This clone was seen a handful of times. V usage is TRBV6-6 and J usage is TRBJ1-2; a weak D match, TRBD1 (5 bases). The germline CDR1 and CDR2 sequences are MNHNY and SVGAGI (reference sequence). The CDR3 has 13 amino acids. V shed 6 bases and J shed 4 bases, with 12 bases lying between them. In DNA form, the CDR3 reads TGTGCCAGCAGACCTACAGGTGGCTATGGCTACACCTTC. Translation: CASRPTGGYGYTF.

The chain combines TRBV6-1 with TRBJ1-2, with a tentative D call TRBD1 (6 bases). The CDR3 consists of 15 residues. CDR1 is MNHNS and CDR2 is SASEGT in the germline V gene. V lost 1 base and J lost 4, with 13 bases in between. The CDR3 DNA follows: TGTGCCAGCAGTGAAGTTTTCGGGGGCGTCTATGGCTACACCTTC. As protein: CASSEVFGGVYGYTF.

This rearrangement joins TRBV11-2 to TRBJ2-5; D remains unclear. The J call may not be correct, given that the DNA end is closer to TRBJ2-7. The germline CDR1 and CDR2 sequences are SGHAT and FQNNGV. CDR3 length: 13 residues. The chain's CDR3 is CASSLSRAREQYF. In nucleotides, the CDR3 is TGTGCCAGCAGCTTAAGTAGGGCCCGCGAGCAGTACTTC.

V and J are TRBV6-1 and TRBJ1-1, with D possibly being TRBD1 (5 bases). V was shortened by 10 bases and J by 8 bases, with 20 bases between the two germline ends. CDR3 length: 13 residues. CDR1 MNHNS and CDR2 SASEGT come from the germline V gene. The CDR3 sequence is CATGTPFPREAFF. The CDR3 DNA is TGTGCCACCGGGACCCCATTCCCCCGGGAAGCTTTCTTT.

The rearrangement links TRBV6-1 to TRBJ2-5, with D perhaps TRBD1 or TRBD2 (5 bases each). The CDR3 is 13 residues long. The V gene lost 5 bases and the J gene lost 2 bases, with 9 bases spanning the gap. Germline V gene sequence: CDR1 MNHNS, CDR2 SASEGT. This chain's CDR3 is CASSYWGQETQYF. The CDR3 coding sequence is TGTGCCAGCAGTTATTGGGGGCAAGAGACCCAGTACTTC.

The chain joins TRBV11-3 to TRBJ2-5, with TRBD2 identical over 12 bases. Trimming cost V 3 bases and J 2 bases; bases outside gene matches: 1. The CDR3 runs to 15 residues. Per germline, CDR1 SGHNT and CDR2 YENEEA. CDR3 sequence: CASSFTSGGQETQYF. The CDR3 DNA reads TGTGCCAGCAGCTTTACTAGCGGGGGGCAAGAGACCCAGTACTTC.

The V call is TRBV9, the J call TRBJ2-1, with 13 bases matching TRBD2. Per germline, CDR1 SGDLS and CDR2 YYNGEE. The CDR3 extends over 16 amino acids. The ends lost 0 bases at V and 9 bases at J; junction bases unmatched: 6. This CDR3 reads CASSVAGLAGVGEQFF. CDR3 coding DNA: TGTGCCAGCAGCGTAGCCGGACTAGCGGGGGTTGGTGAGCAGTTCTTC.

The rearrangement links TRBV6-1 to TRBJ1-4; D remains ambiguous. The germline V and J ends were trimmed by 1 base and 13 bases, with 7 bases remaining between them. Germline V gene sequence: CDR1 MNHNS, CDR2 SASEGT. The CDR3 is 11 amino acids. CDR3 DNA: TGTGCCAGCAGTGAAGGGGAGAGACTGTTTTTT. This translates into CASSEGERLFF.

V gene TRBV9 combines with J gene TRBJ1-4; D is perhaps TRBD1 (6 bases). With 1 base removed from V and 0 bases from J, the gap between germline ends came to 7 bases. The CDR3 contains 15 residues. The V gene's germline CDR1 is SGDLS and CDR2 YYNGEE. The chain's CDR3 is CASSVSGATNEKLFF. As DNA, the CDR3 is TGTGCCAGCAGCGTATCAGGGGCAACTAATGAAAAACTGTTTTTT.

The gene calls are TRBV18 and TRBJ2-5; D remains ambiguous. CDR1 KGHSH and CDR2 LQKENI come from the germline V gene. There are 13 residues in the CDR3. V lost 2 bases, J lost 5 bases, and 9 bases lay in between. The CDR3 nucleotides read TGTGCCAGCTCACCAGGGGTTCGGGAGACCCAGTACTTC. Protein: CASSPGVRETQYF.

This chain uses TRBV4-1 with TRBJ2-3, with 9 bases fitting TRBD2. The V gene end was trimmed by 1 base and the J gene end by 3 bases; junction bases not matched to a gene: 5. This CDR3 region has 16 residues. In germline, CDR1 is MGHRA, CDR2 YSYEKL. As DNA, the CDR3 is TGCGCCAGCAGCCAAGGGGCGGGGGGGCCGACAGATACGCAGTATTTT. Translating it yields CASSQGAGGPTDTQYF.

The chain is built from TRBV27 and TRBJ1-2; 9 nucleotides agree with TRBD1. CDR1 is MNHEY and CDR2 is SMNVEV in the germline V gene (reference sequence). J was trimmed by 3 bases and V by 5 bases; bases with no gene match: 7. This CDR3 is built from 15 residues. The CDR3 region has the DNA TGTGCCAGCAGTCCCGGGACAGGGATGGACTATGGCTACACCTTC. Protein sequence: CASSPGTGMDYGYTF.

The genes are TRBV13 and TRBJ2-3; tentatively, D is TRBD2 (6 bases). Per the germline V gene, CDR1 is PRHDT and CDR2 is FYEKMQ (reference sequence). The length of the CDR3 is 16 residues. Trimming removed 5 bases at V and 6 bases at J, with 21 bases between. CDR3 DNA: TGTGCCAGCAGCCCCAGGGTCAACGGGGGTTGGGATACGCAGTATTTT. It is translated as CASSPRVNGGWDTQYF.

The CDR3 loop is CASSLVGVKGEQYF. CDR3 bases: TGTGCCAGCAGCTTAGTCGGGGTAAAGGGCGAGCAGTACTTC. The chain recombines TRBV11-2 with TRBJ2-7; tentative D call: TRBD2 (5 bases). Trimming shortened V by 1 base and J by 6 bases, and 13 bases separated the two germline ends. Germline loops: CDR1 SGHAT, CDR2 FQNNGV. CDR3 length equals 14 residues. Variable domain in full (rest from reference TRBV11-2 and TRBJ2-7): EAGVAQSPRYKIIEKRQSVAFWCNPISGHATLYWYQQILGQGPKLLIQFQNNGVVDDSQLPKDRFSAERLKGVDSTLKIQPAKLEDSAVYLCASSLVGVKGEQYFGPGTRLTVT.

The chain carries TRBV6-6 and TRBJ1-5, with no clear D. Trimming stripped 6 bases from V and 2 bases from J, with 14 bases between. CDR3 length equals 15 residues. The V gene's germline CDR1 is MNHNY and CDR2 SVGAGI (reference sequence). The DNA for the CDR3 is TGTGCCAGCAGCTCAAGGGTAATCGGCAATCAGCCCCAGCATTTT. Protein product: CASSSRVIGNQPQHF.

This chain joins TRBV5-6 and TRBJ2-3, with D possibly matching TRBD2 (6 bases). Germline lookup yields CDR1 SGHDT and CDR2 YYEEEE. Trimming removed 4 bases at V and 3 bases at J, with 18 bases between. There are 16 residues in the CDR3. In nucleotides, the CDR3 is TGTGCCAGCAGCCTCATTGAGACTAGGGTGACAGATACGCAGTATTTT. It yields the protein CASSLIETRVTDTQYF.

J is TRBJ2-1 and V is TRBV5-5, with D tentatively TRBD2 (5 bases). The CDR3 sequence is 18 residues long. V was shortened by 4 bases and J by 5 bases, with 25 bases between the two germline ends. Germline V CDR1 and CDR2: SGHKS, YYEKEE (reference sequence). CDR3 sequence (DNA): TGTGCCAGCAGCCGCTTGGCCCCCGTGGCGGGTGCCGACAATGAGCAGTTCTTC. Protein product: CASSRLAPVAGADNEQFF.

The gene calls are TRBV10-1 and TRBJ1-1, with D unclear. The germline V and J ends were trimmed by 2 bases and 7 bases, with 8 bases remaining between them. This CDR3 has 12 residues. In germline, CDR1 is WNHNN, CDR2 SYGVQD (reference sequence). As DNA, the CDR3 is TGCGCCAGCAGTGAGACGGGAAATGAAGCTTTCTTT. Amino acids: CASSETGNEAFF.

The gene calls are TRBV5-7 and TRBJ1-1, with D hard to call. TRBV5-7 is marked as an open reading frame, function uncertain. Trimming pared 1 base from V and 0 bases from J, leaving 7 bases between. This CDR3 comprises 14 residues. The CDR3 loop is CASSLNRLNTEAFF. CDR3 bases: TGTGCCAGCAGCTTGAACCGATTGAACACTGAAGCTTTCTTT.

The rearrangement links TRBV7-9 to TRBJ1-3, with a possible D match to TRBD1 (6 bases). There are 16 residues in the CDR3. Trimming left V 6 bases short and J 7 bases short, with 22 bases between. Looked up from germline, CDR1 is SEHNR and CDR2 is FQNEAQ (reference sequence). DNA for the CDR3: TGTGCCAGCAGTCATCCGCCAGGGACACACCACAACACCATATATTTT. Protein sequence: CASSHPPGTHHNTIYF.

The rearrangement joins TRBV5-4 to TRBJ2-7; tentative D call: TRBD2 (6 bases). Trimming left V 0 bases short and J 4 bases short, with 14 bases between. CDR1 is SGHNT and CDR2 is YYREEE in the germline V gene (reference sequence). The CDR3 length is 15 residues. CDR3 region: CASSLGYHSGYEQYF. Here the CDR3 DNA reads TGTGCCAGCAGCTTGGGGTATCACAGCGGGTACGAGCAGTACTTC. Based on the CDR3 plus reference TRBV5-4 and TRBJ2-7, the full variable domain is ETGVTQSPTHLIKTRGQQVTLRCSSQSGHNTVSWYQQALGQGPQFIFQYYREEENGRGNFPPRFSGLQFPNYSSELNVNALELDDSALYLCASSLGYHSGYEQYFGPGTRLTVT.

The chain links TRBV10-1 to TRBJ2-2; 7 bases match TRBD1. Germline V CDR1 and CDR2: WNHNN, SYGVQD (reference sequence). The CDR3 covers 13 residues. Trimming took 5 bases from V and 6 from J; bases not matched to a gene: 3. For the CDR3, the DNA is TGCGCCAGCAGTTCGGGACAGTCCGGGGAGCTGTTTTTT. Protein product: CASSSGQSGELFF.

The chain carries TRBV5-1 and TRBJ1-1; tentative D call: TRBD1 (5 bases). This CDR3 has 14 amino acids. Germline-derived CDR1 and CDR2 are SGHRS and YFSETQ. The ends were cut back, 5 bases at V and 3 bases at J, with 14 bases in the middle. CDR3 sequence: CASSIAGGDTEAFF. The CDR3 nucleotides read TGCGCCAGCAGTATCGCGGGGGGAGACACTGAAGCTTTCTTT.

The rearrangement joins TRBV6-5 to TRBJ2-7; TRBD1 matches 12 bases. Unmatched junction bases numbered 12, after V lost 8 bases and J lost 7 bases. The CDR3 sequence is 15 residues long. CDR1 is MNHEY, CDR2 SVGAGI, per germline. The CDR3 is CASGPGRDRGREQYF. CDR3 coding DNA: TGTGCCAGCGGCCCGGGCCGGGACAGGGGGCGGGAGCAGTACTTC.

The chain couples TRBV2 to TRBJ2-2; 12 positions match TRBD1. The V gene end was trimmed by 8 bases and the J gene end by 5 bases; junction bases not matched to a gene: 6. The CDR3 has 15 residues. Germline CDR1 reads SNHLY; CDR2 reads FYNNEI. CDR3 in DNA: TGTGCCAGCGGCAGGGACAGGGGGCAGACCGGGGAGCTGTTTTTT. Translating gives CASGRDRGQTGELFF. The variable domain in full, completed from reference TRBV2 and TRBJ2-2, reads EPEVTQTPSHQVTQMGQEVILRCVPISNHLYFYWYRQILGQKVEFLVSFYNNEISEKSEIFDDQFSVERPDGSNFTLKIRSTKLEDSAMYFCASGRDRGQTGELFFGEGSRLTVL.